What follows are 28 T cell receptor beta chains derived from one specimen sequenced in a study of blood T cell repertoires in COVID-19. The protocol was immunoSEQ multiplex PCR, while the TCRdb copy is restricted to in-frame clones and leaves out a portion. This sample carries roughly 300,000 clones, more than 75% of them seen once, and the ten largest clones take around 8%. Material: peripheral blood. Source of these receptors: a woman between 50 and 59 years old who had recovered from COVID-19.

This chain joins TRBV9 and TRBJ1-5, with 10 bases aligning to TRBD1. J gave up 6 bases and V 2 bases, and 5 bases lay outside the gene matches. CDR1 and CDR2 (germline): SGDLS, YYNGEE. This CDR3 comprises 15 residues. For the CDR3, the DNA is TGTGCCAGCAGCGTGGGACAGGGGTTGAGTCAGCCCCAGCATTTT. This sequence encodes CASSVGQGLSQPQHF.

The table lists this clone with many counts. The chain has TRBV5-6 and TRBJ1-6, with D possibly TRBD1 on 6 matching bases. Germline V gives CDR1 SGHDT, CDR2 YYEEEE. Trimming removed 6 bases from V and 5 bases from J, with 15 bases in between. The CDR3 loop spans 15 amino acids. As DNA, the CDR3 is TGTGCCAGCAAAAGCGGGGGCTGGGATAATTCACCCCTCCACTTT. It translates to CASKSGGWDNSPLHF.

The chain recombines TRBV9 with TRBJ1-3; possible D gene TRBD1, 6 bases. V lost 2 bases to trimming and J lost 0 bases, with 12 bases between them. CDR1 and CDR2 (germline): SGDLS, YYNGEE. There are 16 residues in the CDR3. This chain's CDR3 is CASSVVGTTSGNTIYF. The CDR3 nucleotides are TGTGCCAGCAGCGTTGTCGGGACAACCTCTGGAAACACCATATATTTT.

The chain joins TRBV5-1 to TRBJ2-7; 14 bases are a match to TRBD2. This CDR3 contains 17 residues. The V segment lost 6 bases and the J segment 1 base; nucleotides outside the gene matches: 9. Germline CDR1 SGHRS, CDR2 YFSETQ. This chain's CDR3 is CASTLGLAGGRSYEQYF. CDR3 nucleotide sequence: TGCGCCAGCACCCTCGGACTAGCGGGAGGAAGATCCTACGAGCAGTACTTC.

J is TRBJ2-5 and V is TRBV5-4; 7 bases agree with TRBD2. J gave up 5 bases and V 2 bases, and 6 bases lay outside the gene matches. CDR3 size: 14 residues. Per germline, CDR1 SGHNT and CDR2 YYREEE (reference sequence). CDR3 in DNA: TGTGCCAGCAGCTTACTAGCGAGAAGGGAGACCCAGTACTTC. Protein product: CASSLLARRETQYF. Complete variable domain (other parts from reference TRBV5-4 and TRBJ2-5): ETGVTQSPTHLIKTRGQQVTLRCSSQSGHNTVSWYQQALGQGPQFIFQYYREEENGRGNFPPRFSGLQFPNYSSELNVNALELDDSALYLCASSLLARRETQYFGPGTRLLVL.

V usage is TRBV5-6 and J usage is TRBJ2-5, with TRBD2 as a possible D gene (5 bases). The V gene lost 3 bases and the J gene lost 5 bases, with 14 bases spanning the gap. The CDR3 sequence is 14 residues long. Germline assignment: CDR1 SGHDT and CDR2 YYEEEE. In DNA, the CDR3 is TGTGCCAGCAGCTCCCCGGGAAAACAGGAGACCCAGTACTTC. Translated, it gives CASSSPGKQETQYF.

This clone was recorded once. This rearrangement joins TRBV9 to TRBJ1-5; D is undetermined. Trimming left V 3 bases short and J 0 bases short, with 10 bases between. Germline CDR1 is SGDLS and CDR2 is YYNGEE. The CDR3 spans 15 residues. The CDR3 spells CASSEDGDSNQPQHF. In nucleotides, the CDR3 is TGTGCCAGCAGCGAAGACGGAGATAGCAATCAGCCCCAGCATTTT.

The chain links TRBV7-9 to TRBJ2-2, with 11 bases aligning to TRBD1. This CDR3 is built from 15 residues. Germline values: CDR1 SEHNR, CDR2 FQNEAQ (reference sequence). V lost 5 bases to trimming and J lost 7 bases; unmatched junction nucleotides: 6. CDR3 sequence reads: CASSPRTGGGGELFF. The CDR3 coding sequence is TGTGCCAGCAGCCCGCGGACAGGGGGCGGCGGGGAGCTGTTTTTT.

The chain is built from TRBV28 and TRBJ2-3; possible D gene TRBD1, 5 bases. The CDR3 has 13 residues. Germline V gene lookup returns CDR1 MDHEN and CDR2 SYDVKM. V lost 6 bases, J lost 3 bases, and 10 bases lay in between. CDR3 amino acids: CASRKGSTDTQYF. The CDR3 coding sequence is TGTGCCAGCAGGAAGGGGTCTACAGATACGCAGTATTTT.

The chain carries TRBV29-1 and TRBJ2-3, with 11 bases that match TRBD2. In germline, CDR1 is SQVTM, CDR2 ANQGSEA. The CDR3 sequence is 14 residues long. With V trimmed by 8 bases and J by 7 bases, 11 bases remained unmatched. CDR3 sequence reads: CSSERGTSGNTQYF. The CDR3 DNA sequence: TGCAGCTCAGAGAGGGGGACTAGCGGCAATACGCAGTATTTT.

On this clone itself: Other DNA sequences in this sample translate to the same CDR3. The V gene is TRBV7-2, the J gene TRBJ2-3; TRBD2 aligns across 13 bases. Germline-derived CDR1 and CDR2 are SGHTA and FQGNSA. This CDR3 comprises 16 residues. V dropped 3 bases and J dropped 2; count of bases not matched to a gene: 2. CDR3 nucleotide sequence: TGTGCCAGCAGCTTGACTAGCGGGGGGAACACAGATACGCAGTATTTT. Translation: CASSLTSGGNTDTQYF.

A note on this clone: Additional DNA sequences in this sample encode the identical CDR3. The genes are TRBV20-1 and TRBJ1-1, with D unclear. V was trimmed by 0 bases and J by 5 bases, leaving 4 bases between them. The germline V gene encodes CDR1 DFQATT and CDR2 SNEGSKA (reference sequence). This CDR3 is built from 11 residues. This CDR3 is CSARDQTEAFF. The CDR3 region has the DNA TGCAGTGCTAGAGATCAGACTGAAGCTTTCTTT.

J is TRBJ2-1 and V is TRBV15; D gene unclear. The CDR3 has 12 residues. Trimming took off 5 bases at V and 9 bases at J, with 11 bases between the two ends. The germline V gene has CDR1 LNHNV and CDR2 YYDKDF (reference sequence). CDR3 coding DNA: TGTGCCACCAGCCCCGCCCTAGGTGAGCAGTTCTTC. Translated, it gives CATSPALGEQFF.

The CDR3 sequence: CASSMSSYEQYF. The CDR3 DNA reads TGTGCCAGCAGCATGAGCTCCTACGAGCAGTACTTC. The J gene is TRBJ2-7, the V gene TRBV7-9; no definite D call. V lost 5 bases and J 0 bases, leaving 5 bases between the germline ends. The CDR3 covers 12 residues. From germline, CDR1 is SEHNR and CDR2 FQNEAQ (reference sequence).

The gene calls are TRBV7-9 and TRBJ1-4, with TRBD1 matching over 7 bases. The CDR3 is 13 amino acids. Trimming took 5 bases from V and 7 from J; bases not matched to a gene: 4. Germline V gives CDR1 SEHNR, CDR2 FQNEAQ (reference sequence). For the CDR3, the DNA is TGTGCCAGCAGCCCCACAGGGGCTGAAAAACTGTTTTTT. It yields the protein CASSPTGAEKLFF.

This sequence joins TRBV6-2 or TRBV6-3 and TRBJ2-7; 9 nucleotides line up with TRBD2. Germline V lookup: CDR1 MNHEY, CDR2 SVGEGT. This CDR3 is built from 14 residues. V shed 5 bases, J shed 3 bases, and the junction held 5 bases outside the gene matches. CDR3 loop: CASSASGIYYEQYF. In DNA, the CDR3 is TGTGCCAGCAGTGCTAGCGGGATATACTACGAGCAGTACTTC.

The rearrangement links TRBV28 to TRBJ1-4; the match to TRBD1 covers 8 bases. The CDR3 has 13 residues. Trimming at V came to 6 bases and at J to 8 bases, leaving 5 bases not matched to a gene. Germline V CDR1 and CDR2: MDHEN, SYDVKM. The CDR3: CASRTGAREKLFF. CDR3 coding DNA: TGTGCCAGCAGGACAGGGGCTAGAGAAAAACTGTTTTTT.

This chain joins TRBV5-5 and TRBJ1-3, with TRBD1 as a possible D gene (5 bases). Germline CDR1 reads SGHKS; CDR2 reads YYEKEE (reference sequence). Trimming left V 6 bases short and J 3 bases short, with 13 bases between. The CDR3 loop spans 14 amino acids. The CDR3 DNA follows: TGTGCCAGCAAAGTAAATACAGGTGGAAACACCATATATTTT. Translated: CASKVNTGGNTIYF. Variable domain in full (rest from reference TRBV5-5 and TRBJ1-3): DAGVTQSPTHLIKTRGQQVTLRCSPISGHKSVSWYQQVLGQGPQFIFQYYEKEERGRGNFPDRFSARQFPNYSSELNVNALLLGDSALYLCASKVNTGGNTIYFGEGSWLTVV.

This clone was seen just once. The V and J genes are TRBV28 and TRBJ2-7, with a tentative D call TRBD2 (7 bases). The V and J ends lost 7 bases and 6 bases respectively, with 19 bases between them. CDR1 is MDHEN and CDR2 is SYDVKM in the germline V gene. The CDR3 length is 14 residues. The CDR3 coding sequence is TGTGCCAGCACCTCGAGGGGGGGAGCGGTCGAGCAGTACTTC. This codes for CASTSRGGAVEQYF. Full variable domain (rest looked up from reference TRBV28 and TRBJ2-7): DVKVTQSSRYLVKRTGEKVFLECVQDMDHENMFWYRQDPGLGLRLIYFSYDVKMKEKGDIPEGYSVSREKKERFSLILESASTNQTSMYLCASTSRGGAVEQYFGPGTRLTVT.

The chain couples TRBV7-9 to TRBJ1-6; 9 bases line up with TRBD1. The CDR3 is 15 residues long. Losses at the gene ends were 4 bases for V and 9 bases for J; bases not matched to a gene: 7. Germline V lookup: CDR1 SEHNR, CDR2 FQNEAQ (reference sequence). CDR3 nucleotide sequence: TGTGCCAGCAGCTCAAGAACAGGGGGCGGTTCACCCCTCCACTTT. Amino acid sequence: CASSSRTGGGSPLHF.

In its sample, this clone was seen once. The chain couples TRBV10-3 to TRBJ1-2, with TRBD1 identical over 8 bases. V lost 0 bases to trimming and J lost 4 bases; unmatched junction nucleotides: 7. The CDR3 extends over 16 amino acids. Per germline, CDR1 ENHRY and CDR2 SYGVKD. CDR3 nucleotides: TGTGCCATCAGTGAGTCGAGTTCAGGGGGCAGCTATGGCTACACCTTC. Amino acids: CAISESSSGGSYGYTF.

This chain joins TRBV7-2 and TRBJ1-2, with D perhaps matching TRBD1 (5 bases). The V end lost 5 bases, the J end lost 2 bases, and 12 bases lay between the germline ends. The germline V gene has CDR1 SGHTA and CDR2 FQGNSA. This CDR3 contains 14 residues. CDR3 bases: TGTGCCAGCAGCCCCCAGGAGGGGAACTATGGCTACACCTTC. Residues: CASSPQEGNYGYTF. Filled out from reference TRBV7-2 and TRBJ1-2, the complete variable domain reads GAGVSQSPSNKVTEKGKDVELRCDPISGHTALYWYRQSLGQGLEFLIYFQGNSAPDKSGLPSDRFSAERTGGSVSTLTIQRTQQEDSAVYLCASSPQEGNYGYTFGSGTRLTVV.

The V gene is TRBV28, the J gene TRBJ2-7; a possible D gene is TRBD1 (5 bases). This CDR3 contains 15 residues. V was clipped by 2 bases and J by 4 bases, with 15 bases between them. CDR1 MDHEN and CDR2 SYDVKM come from the germline V gene. The CDR3, as DNA: TGTGCCAGCAGTTTAGGGGCGCAAGGTATTTACGAGCAGTACTTC. This encodes CASSLGAQGIYEQYF.

The rearrangement links TRBV7-3 to TRBJ2-1, with 8 positions matching TRBD2. V lost 1 base to trimming and J lost 10 bases; unmatched junction nucleotides: 6. This CDR3 has 14 amino acids. Germline V gene sequence: CDR1 SGHTA, CDR2 FQGTGA. The CDR3, as DNA: TGTGCCAGCAGCTTAAGGGGACTAGTACGCGAGCAGTTCTTC. Translating it yields CASSLRGLVREQFF.

The chain carries TRBV27 and TRBJ2-1; D is ambiguous. The germline V gene has CDR1 MNHEY and CDR2 SMNVEV (reference sequence). V shed 2 bases and J shed 2 bases, with 7 bases lying between them. The CDR3 totals 14 residues. CDR3 coding DNA: TGTGCCAGCAGTTTAGTGTGGCCCTACAATGAGCAGTTCTTC. Translating gives CASSLVWPYNEQFF.

CDR3: CASLAHLAGGPVWSDTQYF. CDR3 nucleotides: TGTGCCAGCCTAGCACATCTAGCGGGGGGCCCCGTTTGGTCAGATACGCAGTATTTT. The chain employs TRBV21-1 and TRBJ2-3; the DNA was not used to check the table's D call, TRBD2. TRBV21-1 is listed as a pseudogene. The CDR3 is 19 residues long.

CDR3 sequence: CASSLDWNRGTEAFF. The DNA of the CDR3 is TGTGCCAGCAGCTTAGATTGGAATAGGGGCACTGAAGCTTTCTTT. The chain carries TRBV11-2 and TRBJ1-1, with TRBD1 as a possible D gene (5 bases). The CDR3 has 15 amino acids. Trimming removed 0 bases at V and 4 bases at J, with 12 bases between. Germline-derived CDR1 and CDR2 are SGHAT and FQNNGV.

V usage is TRBV7-8 and J usage is TRBJ2-7; 8 bases agree with TRBD2. Trimming cost V 10 bases and J 4 bases; bases outside gene matches: 9. Germline V gene sequence: CDR1 SGHVS, CDR2 FQNEAQ. The CDR3 runs 13 residues. The CDR3 DNA sequence: TGTGCCAACCCCGGGGGGGGTGATTACGAGCAGTACTTC. Protein sequence: CANPGGGDYEQYF.